Below, 27 T cell receptor beta chains from the same sample are listed, as sequenced in a study of blood T cell repertoires in COVID-19. Method: immunoSEQ multiplex PCR; TCRdb's copy keeps in-frame clones and lacks some. The sample includes some 54,000 clones, about 90% of them seen just once. Sample: peripheral blood. Receptors were obtained from a man aged 55-75 years with acute or convalescent COVID-19.

V is TRBV12-3 or TRBV12-4 and J is TRBJ1-5; D uncertain. V lost 5 bases, J lost 3 bases, and 8 bases lay in between. The CDR3 has 13 amino acids. The CDR3, as DNA: TGTGCCAGCAGTCGGGGTTACAATCAGCCCCAGCATTTT. As protein: CASSRGYNQPQHF.

The chain recombines TRBV29-1 with TRBJ1-2; D perhaps matches TRBD1 (6 bases). Trimming left V 4 bases short and J 7 bases short, with 16 bases between. This CDR3 is built from 13 residues. CDR1 is SQVTM and CDR2 is ANQGSEA in the germline V gene. CDR3 sequence reads: CSVVDGAGVGYTF. CDR3 nucleotides: TGCAGCGTTGTGGATGGGGCAGGGGTTGGCTACACCTTC.

V gene TRBV6-2 or TRBV6-3 combines with J gene TRBJ1-2; D not certain. Looked up from germline, CDR1 is MNHEY and CDR2 is SVGEGT. The CDR3 sequence is 12 residues long. V was cut by 2 bases and J by 8 bases, with 9 bases left in between. CDR3: CASSYGGLGYTF. The CDR3 DNA follows: TGTGCCAGCAGTTACGGCGGCTTGGGCTACACCTTC.

The rearrangement uses TRBV18 and TRBJ1-5; 8 bases are a match to TRBD1. Looked up from germline, CDR1 is KGHSH and CDR2 is LQKENI. The V and J ends lost 3 bases and 7 bases, in that order; junction bases with no gene match: 8. The length of the CDR3 is 15 residues. The CDR3 spells CASSPSAGGMQPQHF. CDR3 nucleotides: TGTGCCAGCTCACCCTCGGCAGGGGGCATGCAGCCCCAGCATTTT.

The chain joins TRBV6-5 to TRBJ2-7; 7 positions agree with TRBD2. This CDR3 is built from 14 residues. V was pared by 6 bases and J by 0 bases, with 5 bases of the junction left unmatched. Germline-derived CDR1 and CDR2 are MNHEY and SVGAGI. The CDR3 DNA reads TGTGCCAGCAGCCTAGCGGAGAGCTCCTACGAGCAGTACTTC. Its translation: CASSLAESSYEQYF.

V and J are TRBV19 and TRBJ2-6, with D possibly being TRBD1 (6 bases). Germline values: CDR1 LNHDA, CDR2 SQIVND (reference sequence). Deletions cut 5 bases from V and 0 bases from J, with 14 bases between. This CDR3 has 17 amino acids. DNA for the CDR3: TGTGCCAGTAGTTTCCGGACAGACCGCTCTGGGGCCAACGTCCTGACTTTC. Translated, it gives CASSFRTDRSGANVLTF.

The J gene is TRBJ1-5, the V gene TRBV28; D perhaps matches TRBD1 (6 bases). Germline V gives CDR1 MDHEN, CDR2 SYDVKM. V was pared by 2 bases and J by 2 bases, with 10 bases between. The length of the CDR3 is 15 residues. The CDR3 DNA reads TGTGCCAGCAGTTTAGGGGGGGGCCGCAATCAGCCCCAGCATTTT. It encodes CASSLGGGRNQPQHF.

This sequence joins TRBV5-4 and TRBJ1-2; no clear D. CDR1 is SGHNT and CDR2 is YYREEE in the germline V gene (reference sequence). The CDR3 sequence is 15 residues long. With 3 bases removed from V and 4 bases from J, the gap between germline ends came to 16 bases. CDR3: CASSSTEFTVYGYTF. As DNA, the CDR3 is TGTGCCAGCAGCTCTACTGAATTCACAGTCTATGGCTACACCTTC.

The chain couples TRBV2 to TRBJ2-2; 7 bases line up with TRBD2. This CDR3 comprises 16 residues. Germline V gene data show CDR1 as SNHLY and CDR2 as FYNNEI. J lost 3 bases, V lost 7 bases, and 11 bases had no gene match. The CDR3 DNA reads TGTGCCAGCAAAGACGGCGGGAGAGTCTACACCGGGGAGCTGTTTTTT. Protein product: CASKDGGRVYTGELFF.

This clone was detected once. V gene TRBV28 combines with J gene TRBJ2-5; the D gene is possibly TRBD1 (6 bases). With 6 bases removed from V and 2 bases from J, the gap between germline ends came to 13 bases. In germline, CDR1 is MDHEN, CDR2 SYDVKM. The CDR3 covers 14 residues. CDR3 sequence reads: CASSPGHPQETQYF. The DNA for the CDR3 is TGTGCCAGCAGCCCGGGACACCCACAAGAGACCCAGTACTTC.

The rearrangement joins TRBV7-2 to TRBJ1-2, with D possibly matching TRBD1 (5 bases). The CDR3 runs to 14 residues. Germline V gives CDR1 SGHTA, CDR2 FQGNSA. Trimming took 5 bases from V and 11 from J, leaving 21 bases between them. The CDR3 is CASSPLQVGDLYTF. The CDR3 DNA sequence: TGTGCCAGCAGCCCCCTCCAAGTCGGGGACTTGTACACCTTC. Full variable domain (outside the CDR3, taken from reference TRBV7-2 and TRBJ1-2): GAGVSQSPSNKVTEKGKDVELRCDPISGHTALYWYRQSLGQGLEFLIYFQGNSAPDKSGLPSDRFSAERTGGSVSTLTIQRTQQEDSAVYLCASSPLQVGDLYTFGSGTRLTVV.

V and J are TRBV19 and TRBJ1-3; weak D call: TRBD1 (6 bases). Trimming removed 8 bases from V and 0 bases from J, with 20 bases in between. Germline values: CDR1 LNHDA, CDR2 SQIVND (reference sequence). The CDR3 has 17 amino acids. The CDR3: CASLESGRGVSGNTIYF. CDR3 nucleotide sequence: TGTGCCAGTCTTGAGAGTGGCAGGGGAGTCTCTGGAAACACCATATATTTT.

V usage is TRBV9 and J usage is TRBJ2-1, with D perhaps TRBD2 (5 bases). The length of the CDR3 is 14 residues. The germline V gene encodes CDR1 SGDLS and CDR2 YYNGEE. With 0 bases removed from V and 2 bases from J, the gap between germline ends came to 6 bases. The CDR3 bases are TGTGCCAGCAGCGTAGCGGGAACCTACAATGAGCAGTTCTTC. Translating it yields CASSVAGTYNEQFF.

The chain joins TRBV11-3 to TRBJ2-3, with TRBD1 as a possible D gene (6 bases). With 5 bases removed from V and 2 bases from J, the gap between germline ends came to 23 bases. CDR1 and CDR2 from the germline V gene are SGHNT and YENEEA. This CDR3 spans 18 amino acids. CDR3: CASSMNVDSEESTDTQYF. DNA for the CDR3: TGTGCCAGCAGCATGAACGTGGACAGCGAGGAGTCCACAGATACGCAGTATTTT.

A single count supports this clone. V and J are TRBV5-4 and TRBJ1-5; 9 nucleotides align to TRBD1. This CDR3 region has 15 residues. Unmatched junction bases numbered 8, after V lost 5 bases and J lost 5 bases. Germline CDR1 SGHNT, CDR2 YYREEE (reference sequence). The DNA for the CDR3 is TGTGCCAGCAGTGTAGACAGGGGGGCGGATCAGCCCCAGCATTTT. Protein: CASSVDRGADQPQHF.

V is TRBV7-2 and J is TRBJ2-7; 7 bases are a match to TRBD2. The CDR3 totals 15 residues. Germline lookup yields CDR1 SGHTA and CDR2 FQGNSA. The V gene end was trimmed by 2 bases and the J gene end by 7 bases; junction bases not matched to a gene: 11. CDR3 residues: CASSLRPQLAQEQYF. The CDR3 bases are TGTGCCAGCAGCTTAAGGCCCCAACTAGCGCAAGAGCAGTACTTC.

The rearrangement uses TRBV28 and TRBJ2-7; TRBD1 matches 12 bases. Germline-derived CDR1 and CDR2 are MDHEN and SYDVKM. The V gene end was trimmed by 5 bases and the J gene end by 5 bases; junction bases not matched to a gene: 7. The CDR3 runs 15 residues. The CDR3 region has the DNA TGTGCCAGCAGTCCTTCCGGGACAGGGGGCAACGAGCAGTACTTC. It yields the protein CASSPSGTGGNEQYF.

V and J are TRBV2 and TRBJ1-5, with 8 bases matching TRBD1. CDR3 length: 14 residues. The germline V gene encodes CDR1 SNHLY and CDR2 FYNNEI. Unmatched junction bases numbered 5, after V lost 4 bases and J lost 6 bases. The DNA for the CDR3 is TGTGCCAGCAGTGCAGGGGGCGGGGGTCAGCCCCAGCATTTT. Translated, it gives CASSAGGGGQPQHF. Full variable domain (missing parts from reference TRBV2 and TRBJ1-5): EPEVTQTPSHQVTQMGQEVILRCVPISNHLYFYWYRQILGQKVEFLVSFYNNEISEKSEIFDDQFSVERPDGSNFTLKIRSTKLEDSAMYFCASSAGGGGQPQHFGDGTRLSIL.

The chain couples TRBV2 to TRBJ2-2, with D perhaps TRBD1 (6 bases). Germline V gene data show CDR1 as SNHLY and CDR2 as FYNNEI. The V and J ends lost 6 bases and 7 bases respectively, with 9 bases between them. This CDR3 region has 12 residues. The CDR3 DNA reads as TGTGCCAGCAGGGCGGACAGCGGGGAGCTGTTTTTT. Its translation: CASRADSGELFF.

This chain uses TRBV27 with TRBJ1-1, with D perhaps TRBD1 (6 bases). The V and J ends lost 6 bases and 0 bases respectively, with 17 bases between them. This CDR3 is 16 amino acids long. Germline CDR1 reads MNHEY; CDR2 reads SMNVEV (reference sequence). The CDR3 reads CASSTLWTDMNTEAFF. Here the CDR3 DNA reads TGTGCCAGCAGCACGTTATGGACAGACATGAACACTGAAGCTTTCTTT.

The chain employs TRBV7-2 and TRBJ2-1; TRBD2 matches at 9 bases. V shed 6 bases, J shed 5 bases, and the junction held 14 bases outside the gene matches. This CDR3 has 17 amino acids. Germline V lookup: CDR1 SGHTA, CDR2 FQGNSA. Written as DNA, the CDR3 is TGTGCCAGCAGGGGATGGGGCTCGCGGGAGGGGAACAATGAGCAGTTCTTC. Residues: CASRGWGSREGNNEQFF.

The chain joins TRBV18 to TRBJ1-2; 8 bases match TRBD1. V dropped 5 bases and J dropped 5; count of bases not matched to a gene: 16. The CDR3 is 17 amino acids. The V gene's germline CDR1 is KGHSH and CDR2 LQKENI. The CDR3 sequence: CASSAASPGGAKYGYTF. The CDR3, as DNA: TGTGCCAGCTCAGCAGCCTCCCCAGGGGGCGCGAAATATGGCTACACCTTC.

This clone appeared once. The rearrangement joins TRBV19 to TRBJ1-5, with 7 positions matching TRBD1. CDR1 is LNHDA and CDR2 is SQIVND in the germline V gene (reference sequence). The CDR3 sequence is 17 residues long. Trimming removed 1 base from V and 0 bases from J; junction bases left unmatched: 6. DNA of the CDR3: TGTGCCAGTAGTATAGGACAGGGATTTTATAGCAATCAGCCCCAGCATTTT. Its protein is CASSIGQGFYSNQPQHF.

The chain is built from TRBV29-1 and TRBJ1-3; perhaps TRBD1 as D (6 bases). V was pared by 2 bases and J by 3 bases, with 11 bases between. The CDR3 spans 14 residues. The germline V gene encodes CDR1 SQVTM and CDR2 ANQGSEA. The CDR3 bases are TGCAGCGTTGAAATGGGGGCGTTTGGAAACACCATATATTTT. Residues: CSVEMGAFGNTIYF.

The rearrangement links TRBV4-3 to TRBJ2-1; TRBD2 might be the D (6 bases). V gave up 2 bases and J gave up 8 bases, with 22 bases separating them. This CDR3 region has 17 residues. From germline, CDR1 is LGHNA and CDR2 YSLEER. For the CDR3, the DNA is TGCGCCAGCAGCCAATCCGTGGGAGGCCGCGAGATGGATGAGCAGTTCTTC. This codes for CASSQSVGGREMDEQFF.

The genes are TRBV25-1 and TRBJ2-2; TRBD2 matches 12 bases. This CDR3 is 17 amino acids long. With V trimmed by 3 bases and J by 2 bases, 4 bases remained unmatched. Germline-derived CDR1 and CDR2 are MGHDK and SYGVNS. CDR3 bases: TGTGCCAGCAGTGATCTAGCGGGAGGGGGAAACACCGGGGAGCTGTTTTTT. Amino acids: CASSDLAGGGNTGELFF. The entire variable domain, with the rest obtained from reference TRBV25-1 and TRBJ2-2, is as follows: EADIYQTPRYLVIGTGKKITLECSQTMGHDKMYWYQQDPGMELHLIHYSYGVNSTEKGDLSSESTVSRIRTEHFPLTLESARPSHTSQYLCASSDLAGGGNTGELFFGEGSRLTVL.

The chain couples TRBV19 to TRBJ2-5; 11 positions match TRBD2. The V and J ends lost 1 base and 5 bases, in that order; junction bases with no gene match: 9. This CDR3 has 17 residues. Germline V gene lookup returns CDR1 LNHDA and CDR2 SQIVND (reference sequence). CDR3 nucleotides: TGTGCCAGTAGTATAGGTGTAGCGGGAGGGCCCAGGGAGACCCAGTACTTC. Protein: CASSIGVAGGPRETQYF.